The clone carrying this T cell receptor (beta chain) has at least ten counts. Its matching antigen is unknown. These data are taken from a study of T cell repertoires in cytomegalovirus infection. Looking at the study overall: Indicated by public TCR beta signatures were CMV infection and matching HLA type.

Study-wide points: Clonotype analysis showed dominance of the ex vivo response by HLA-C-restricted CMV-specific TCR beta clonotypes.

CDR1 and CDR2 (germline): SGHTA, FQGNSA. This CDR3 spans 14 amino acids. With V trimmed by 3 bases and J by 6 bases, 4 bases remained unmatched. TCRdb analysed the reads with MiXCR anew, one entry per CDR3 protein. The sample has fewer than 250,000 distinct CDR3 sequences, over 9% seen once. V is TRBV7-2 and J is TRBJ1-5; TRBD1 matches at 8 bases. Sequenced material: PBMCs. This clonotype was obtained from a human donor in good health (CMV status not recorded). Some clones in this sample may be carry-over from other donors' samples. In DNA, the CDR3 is TGTGCCAGCAGCTTCGGACAGGGTATTCAGCCCCAGCATTTT. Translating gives CASSFGQGIQPQHF.